This T cell receptor (beta chain) was profiled in a study of T cells in Graves' hyperthyroidism and ophthalmopathy. This CDR3 region has 16 residues. Unmatched junction bases numbered 9, after V lost 3 bases and J lost 4 bases. The TCR beta CDR3 regions underwent amplification using RNA transcripts as the source. First-round RT-PCR targeting the TCR CDR3 was performed with the HTBI primer set. TCRdb reprocessed the multiplex PCR reads with MiXCR, giving one entry per CDR3 protein. The table lists around 450,000 distinct CDR3 sequences, less than 20% of them singletons. The material sequenced was blood. The TCR was taken from a woman aged 18-30 years with Graves' hyperthyroidism. This chain joins TRBV12-3 or TRBV12-4 and TRBJ2-7, with 10 nucleotides matching TRBD1. CDR3 residues: CASSFSTGQGIYEQYF. The CDR3, as DNA: TGTGCCAGCAGTTTTTCCACGGGACAGGGGATTTACGAGCAGTACTTC.